Each of the 30 T cell receptor beta chains below was sequenced from the same sample in a study of blood T cell repertoires in COVID-19. Data came from immunoSEQ multiplex PCR; TCRdb stores just in-frame clones and leaves some out. The sample records over 250,000 clones, 83% being singletons. The sequenced sample consisted of peripheral blood. Every receptor here comes from a woman aged 45 to 65 who had recovered from COVID-19.

This chain links TRBV7-2 with TRBJ2-2, with TRBD2 identical over 7 bases. Germline V gene sequence: CDR1 SGHTA, CDR2 FQGNSA. This CDR3 has 15 amino acids. V trimming: 6 bases; J trimming: 6 bases; junction bases outside the gene matches: 10. DNA for the CDR3: TGTGCCAGCAGAATTAACAGCGGGAATGCCGGGGAGCTGTTTTTT. Encoded protein: CASRINSGNAGELFF.

The chain uses TRBV6-1 and TRBJ1-5; D remains ambiguous. V was cut by 4 bases and J by 0 bases, with 16 bases left in between. The CDR3 contains 17 residues. The germline V gene encodes CDR1 MNHNS and CDR2 SASEGT. The CDR3 sequence is CASSAAEGPRSNQPQHF. The CDR3 nucleotides are TGTGCCAGCAGTGCCGCTGAGGGCCCGCGTAGCAATCAGCCCCAGCATTTT.

The chain links TRBV2 to TRBJ2-3, with 11 bases lining up with TRBD2. The CDR3 contains 16 residues. In germline, CDR1 is SNHLY, CDR2 FYNNEI. V was pared by 4 bases and J by 2 bases, with 5 bases of the junction left unmatched. This chain's CDR3 is CASSGASGRITDTQYF. CDR3 DNA sequence: TGTGCCAGCAGTGGTGCTAGCGGGAGGATCACAGATACGCAGTATTTT.

The CDR3 loop reads CAWSGEGAYYEQYF. CDR3 DNA sequence: TGTGCCTGGAGTGGTGAGGGGGCTTACTACGAGCAGTACTTC. The gene calls are TRBV30 and TRBJ2-7; 7 bases match TRBD1. Germline V CDR1 and CDR2: GTSNPN, SVGIG (reference sequence). This CDR3 comprises 14 residues. The ends lost 1 base at V and 3 bases at J; junction bases unmatched: 6.

V and J are TRBV5-1 and TRBJ2-7, with a possible D match to TRBD1 (6 bases). Germline V gene data show CDR1 as SGHRS and CDR2 as YFSETQ. CDR3 size: 15 residues. V dropped 0 bases and J dropped 1 base, with 11 bases sitting between them. CDR3 in amino acids: CASSLEYRVSYEQYF. The CDR3 DNA follows: TGCGCCAGCAGCTTGGAATACAGGGTTTCCTACGAGCAGTACTTC.

The chain has TRBV27 and TRBJ1-5; 10 bases fit TRBD1. After removal of 5 bases from V and 2 bases from J, the junction contained 9 bases not matched to a gene. CDR3 length: 17 amino acids. CDR1 and CDR2 (germline): MNHEY, SMNVEV (reference sequence). CDR3 protein: CASSPRTGGMGNQPQHF. The CDR3, as DNA: TGTGCCAGCAGTCCCCGGACAGGGGGAATGGGCAATCAGCCCCAGCATTTT.

This chain links TRBV19 with TRBJ2-2, with 8 bases identical to TRBD1. The CDR3 spans 13 residues. V lost 7 bases and J lost 3; bases outside the gene matches: 1. The germline V gene encodes CDR1 LNHDA and CDR2 SQIVND (reference sequence). The CDR3, as DNA: TGTGCCAGTAAGGACAGGGACACCGGGGAGCTGTTTTTT. Residues: CASKDRDTGELFF. The variable domain in full, with the rest retrieved from reference TRBV19 and TRBJ2-2, is DGGITQSPKYLFRKEGQNVTLSCEQNLNHDAMYWYRQDPGQGLRLIYYSQIVNDFQKGDIAEGYSVSREKKESFPLTVTSAQKNPTAFYLCASKDRDTGELFFGEGSRLTVL.

V is TRBV6-6 and J is TRBJ1-2; no reliable D call. The V gene lost 0 bases and the J gene lost 1 base, with 9 bases spanning the gap. The CDR3 has 15 residues. Germline assignment: CDR1 MNHNY and CDR2 SVGAGI (reference sequence). The CDR3 nucleotides read TGTGCCAGCAGTTACTCCGTCGGAGTTAACTATGGCTACACCTTC. Encoded protein: CASSYSVGVNYGYTF.

The J gene is TRBJ1-4, the V gene TRBV4-1; D remains ambiguous. V lost 0 bases and J 5 bases, leaving 13 bases between the germline ends. Per the germline V gene, CDR1 is MGHRA and CDR2 is YSYEKL. There are 16 residues in the CDR3. The CDR3, as DNA: TGCGCCAGCAGCCAAGAGCGAGGCGCTGGGAATGAAAAACTGTTTTTT. Encoded protein: CASSQERGAGNEKLFF.

The chain links TRBV5-1 to TRBJ2-7, with D perhaps matching TRBD2 (5 bases). V lost 0 bases, J lost 0 bases, and 10 bases lay in between. This CDR3 spans 15 amino acids. Germline-derived CDR1 and CDR2 are SGHRS and YFSETQ. CDR3 DNA: TGCGCCAGCAGCTTGGCCGTGGGGAGCTCCTACGAGCAGTACTTC. Its protein product is CASSLAVGSSYEQYF.

The chain carries TRBV9 and TRBJ1-2, with D hard to call. Trimming removed 0 bases at V and 0 bases at J, with 6 bases between. The CDR3 runs 14 residues. The germline gives CDR1 SGDLS, CDR2 YYNGEE. DNA of the CDR3: TGTGCCAGCAGCGTAGGAACAGCTAACTATGGCTACACCTTC. Translation gives CASSVGTANYGYTF.

The chain employs TRBV27 and TRBJ2-7, with 12 positions matching TRBD1. Germline CDR1 reads MNHEY; CDR2 reads SMNVEV (reference sequence). V lost 4 bases, J lost 2 bases, and 9 bases stayed unmatched. The length of the CDR3 is 17 residues. Written as DNA, the CDR3 is TGTGCCAGCAGTTCCGGGACAGGGGGCCACCTTACCTACGAGCAGTACTTC. It translates to CASSSGTGGHLTYEQYF.

The rearrangement joins TRBV25-1 to TRBJ2-7; 10 nucleotides align to TRBD2. CDR1 and CDR2 from the germline V gene are MGHDK and SYGVNS. J gave up 3 bases and V 1 base, and 9 bases lay outside the gene matches. The CDR3 has 17 amino acids. The CDR3, as DNA: TGTGCCAGCAGTGAATTAGGGGCTAGCGGGAGTAACTACGAGCAGTACTTC. Protein product: CASSELGASGSNYEQYF.

A single count supports this clone. V is TRBV4-3 and J is TRBJ2-5, with 8 bases fitting TRBD2. Germline V gene sequence: CDR1 LGHNA, CDR2 YSLEER. V was clipped by 1 base and J by 7 bases; unmatched bases: 8. This CDR3 region has 15 residues. The CDR3 protein is CASSQVGAGAGTQYF. CDR3 sequence (DNA): TGCGCCAGCAGCCAAGTGGGAGCGGGAGCCGGGACCCAGTACTTC.

J is TRBJ2-5 and V is TRBV27; maybe TRBD2 (6 bases). The CDR3 runs 13 residues. Germline V lookup: CDR1 MNHEY, CDR2 SMNVEV (reference sequence). Trimming shortened V by 10 bases and J by 3 bases, and 15 bases separated the two germline ends. The CDR3 protein is CATRDGGEETQYF. CDR3 coding DNA: TGTGCCACCAGGGACGGAGGGGAAGAGACCCAGTACTTC.

This chain joins TRBV28 and TRBJ2-7, with 9 bases aligning to TRBD1. Germline lookup yields CDR1 MDHEN and CDR2 SYDVKM. The CDR3 length is 15 residues. The V and J ends lost 7 bases and 1 base, in that order; junction bases with no gene match: 8. CDR3 nucleotide sequence: TGTGCCAGCACCGCCTGGGGGACAGGGTCCTACGAGCAGTACTTC. As protein: CASTAWGTGSYEQYF. Complete variable domain (other parts from reference TRBV28 and TRBJ2-7): DVKVTQSSRYLVKRTGEKVFLECVQDMDHENMFWYRQDPGLGLRLIYFSYDVKMKEKGDIPEGYSVSREKKERFSLILESASTNQTSMYLCASTAWGTGSYEQYFGPGTRLTVT.

The J gene is TRBJ1-1, the V gene TRBV15; possibly TRBD1 for D (5 bases). Germline CDR1 is LNHNV and CDR2 is YYDKDF (reference sequence). With 6 bases removed from V and 8 bases from J, the gap between germline ends came to 13 bases. The CDR3 length is 12 residues. In DNA form, the CDR3 reads TGTGCCACCAGTTGGGGGGGAATCGAAGCTTTCTTT. Amino acids: CATSWGGIEAFF. The whole variable domain, filled in from reference TRBV15 and TRBJ1-1, reads DAMVIQNPRYQVTQFGKPVTLSCSQTLNHNVMYWYQQKSSQAPKLLFHYYDKDFNNEADTPDNFQSRRPNTSFCFLDIRSPGLGDTAMYLCATSWGGIEAFFGQGTRLTVV.

V gene TRBV7-9 combines with J gene TRBJ2-3; 8 positions match TRBD1. CDR1 is SEHNR, CDR2 FQNEAQ, per germline (reference sequence). V was clipped by 5 bases and J by 0 bases; unmatched bases: 7. The length of the CDR3 is 16 residues. CDR3 bases: TGTGCCAGCAGCGGGTGGGACAGGACTAGCACAGATACGCAGTATTTT. Translating gives CASSGWDRTSTDTQYF.

The gene calls are TRBV19 and TRBJ2-7; maybe TRBD1 (6 bases). The length of the CDR3 is 17 residues. Per the germline V gene, CDR1 is LNHDA and CDR2 is SQIVND (reference sequence). With 1 base removed from V and 4 bases from J, the gap between germline ends came to 20 bases. As DNA, the CDR3 is TGTGCCAGTAGTATAGTTTTCGGGACATATATGGCGTACGAGCAGTACTTC. It is translated as CASSIVFGTYMAYEQYF.

The V and J genes are TRBV4-1 and TRBJ1-3, with 7 bases that match TRBD1. Germline trimming cut 3 bases from V and 0 bases from J; bases unmatched to any gene: 2. Germline CDR1 reads MGHRA; CDR2 reads YSYEKL. CDR3 length equals 15 residues. The CDR3 loop reads CASSQRTGSGNTIYF. CDR3 sequence (DNA): TGCGCCAGCAGCCAGCGGACAGGCTCTGGAAACACCATATATTTT.

The chain combines TRBV19 with TRBJ1-2; 7 positions agree with TRBD1. CDR3 size: 14 residues. Germline-derived CDR1 and CDR2 are LNHDA and SQIVND (reference sequence). Germline trimming cut 3 bases from V and 7 bases from J; bases unmatched to any gene: 8. The CDR3 region is CASSMDDRVAGYTF. The CDR3 nucleotides are TGTGCCAGTAGTATGGACGACAGGGTGGCTGGCTACACCTTC. The full variable domain, completed using reference TRBV19 and TRBJ1-2, is DGGITQSPKYLFRKEGQNVTLSCEQNLNHDAMYWYRQDPGQGLRLIYYSQIVNDFQKGDIAEGYSVSREKKESFPLTVTSAQKNPTAFYLCASSMDDRVAGYTFGSGTRLTVV.

The CDR3 region is CASSLSLAGVTGELFF. CDR3 DNA: TGTGCCAGCAGTTTATCTCTAGCGGGAGTCACCGGGGAGCTGTTTTTT. This chain joins TRBV28 and TRBJ2-2, with 10 nucleotides matching TRBD2. CDR3 length equals 16 residues. Germline trimming cut 1 base from V and 4 bases from J; bases unmatched to any gene: 3. Germline-derived CDR1 and CDR2 are MDHEN and SYDVKM.

This clone was recorded only once. This chain uses TRBV28 with TRBJ1-2; weak D call: TRBD1 (6 bases). Germline values: CDR1 MDHEN, CDR2 SYDVKM. The CDR3 is 12 amino acids. Trimming removed 7 bases at V and 4 bases at J, with 10 bases between. The CDR3 here is CASTQGGYGYTF. The CDR3 nucleotides are TGTGCCAGCACACAGGGCGGCTATGGCTACACCTTC.

This clone was seen just once. In the same sample, other DNA sequences code for this CDR3. The V call is TRBV18, the J call TRBJ2-7; D uncertain. This CDR3 comprises 12 residues. Trimming took off 2 bases at V and 3 bases at J, with 5 bases between the two ends. Germline V gene sequence: CDR1 KGHSH, CDR2 LQKENI. CDR3 DNA sequence: TGTGCCAGCTCACCAGGCGGCTACGAGCAGTACTTC. This sequence encodes CASSPGGYEQYF.

V usage is TRBV30 and J usage is TRBJ1-1; 7 positions agree with TRBD1. Germline V CDR1 and CDR2: GTSNPN, SVGIG (reference sequence). With 4 bases clipped from V and 4 bases from J, the junction kept 9 bases outside the gene matches. The CDR3 runs 14 residues. CDR3 DNA sequence: TGTGCCTGGAAGAACAGGGGCCGGGGCACTGAAGCTTTCTTT. This gives the protein CAWKNRGRGTEAFF.

The chain is built from TRBV19 and TRBJ2-1, with TRBD2 identical over 10 bases. The CDR3 covers 14 residues. Germline CDR1 LNHDA, CDR2 SQIVND (reference sequence). The junction had 11 bases not matched to a gene; V was cut back by 11 bases and J by 7 bases. The CDR3 here is CASTGLAEGNEQFF. The CDR3 DNA reads TGTGCCTCAACTGGACTAGCGGAGGGTAATGAGCAGTTCTTC.

V and J are TRBV7-9 and TRBJ1-5; TRBD1 might be the D (5 bases). This CDR3 is 14 amino acids long. Trimming stripped 4 bases from V and 4 bases from J, with 11 bases between. CDR1 is SEHNR and CDR2 is FQNEAQ in the germline V gene (reference sequence). CDR3 sequence: CASSYGGANQPQHF. DNA of the CDR3: TGTGCCAGCAGCTACGGCGGGGCAAATCAGCCCCAGCATTTT.

As to this clone: In the same sample, other DNA sequences code for this CDR3. J is TRBJ1-4 and V is TRBV29-1; D gene unclear. The CDR3 runs to 12 residues. Trimming shortened V by 4 bases and J by 1 base, and 4 bases separated the two germline ends. CDR1 SQVTM and CDR2 ANQGSEA come from the germline V gene. Written as DNA, the CDR3 is TGCAGCGTTGGGCAAACTAATGAAAAACTGTTTTTT. Translation gives CSVGQTNEKLFF.

V is TRBV27 and J is TRBJ1-2; TRBD1 matches at 12 bases. Germline lookup yields CDR1 MNHEY and CDR2 SMNVEV (reference sequence). V trimming: 5 bases; J trimming: 8 bases; junction bases outside the gene matches: 12. The CDR3 totals 16 residues. The CDR3 is CASSPTPGQGAQGYTF. CDR3 DNA sequence: TGTGCCAGCAGTCCCACCCCGGGACAGGGGGCACAAGGCTACACCTTC.

The chain joins TRBV6-6 to TRBJ2-1, with TRBD2 as a possible D gene (6 bases). V was shortened by 2 bases and J by 15 bases, with 20 bases between the two germline ends. The CDR3 has 14 residues. Germline V gene data show CDR1 as MNHNY and CDR2 as SVGAGI (reference sequence). The CDR3 sequence: CASSYGSSRELRFF. The DNA of the CDR3 is TGTGCCAGCAGTTACGGGTCGTCTCGGGAGTTGAGGTTCTTC.